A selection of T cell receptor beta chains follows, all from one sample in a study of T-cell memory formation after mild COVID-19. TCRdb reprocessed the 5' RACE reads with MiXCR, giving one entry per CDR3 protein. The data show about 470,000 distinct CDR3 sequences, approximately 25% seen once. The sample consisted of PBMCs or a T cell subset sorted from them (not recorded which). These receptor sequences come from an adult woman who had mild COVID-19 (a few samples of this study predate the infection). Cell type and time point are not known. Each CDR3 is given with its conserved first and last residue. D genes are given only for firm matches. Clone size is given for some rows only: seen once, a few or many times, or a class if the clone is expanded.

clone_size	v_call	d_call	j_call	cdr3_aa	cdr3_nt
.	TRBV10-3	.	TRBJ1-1	CAISAGRLGTEAFF	TGTGCCATCAGTGCCGGACGCCTAGGGACTGAAGCTTTCTTT
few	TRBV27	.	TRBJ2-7	CASSGQGRLYEQYF	TGTGCCAGCAGTGGGCAGGGTCGCCTCTACGAGCAGTACTTC
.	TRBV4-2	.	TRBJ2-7	CASSQGGEGVEQYF	TGTGCCAGCAGCCAAGGGGGTGAGGGGGTCGAGCAGTACTTC
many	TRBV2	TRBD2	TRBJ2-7	CASLLASGYEQYF	TGTGCCAGCCTGTTGGCTAGCGGCTACGAGCAGTACTTC
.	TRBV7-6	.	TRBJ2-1	CASSPTWSSYNEQFF	TGTGCCAGCAGCCCGACTTGGAGCTCCTACAATGAGCAGTTCTTC
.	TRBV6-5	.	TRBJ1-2	CASSNGGFDGYTF	TGTGCCAGCAGCAACGGCGGTTTCGACGGCTACACCTTC
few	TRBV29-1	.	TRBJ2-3	CSVAGGTDTQYF	TGCAGCGTCGCAGGTGGGACAGATACGCAGTATTTT
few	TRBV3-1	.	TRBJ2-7	CASSFLWAGTYEQYF	.
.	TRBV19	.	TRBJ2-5	CASSIDLGRQETQYF	TGTGCCAGTAGTATAGATTTAGGCCGGCAAGAGACCCAGTACTTC
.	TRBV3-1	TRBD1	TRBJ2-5	CASSHPSTGEETQYF	TGTGCCAGCAGCCACCCCTCGACAGGGGAAGAGACCCAGTACTTC
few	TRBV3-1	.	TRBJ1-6	CASSQPSGSPLHF	TGTGCCAGCAGCCAACCGAGCGGTTCACCCCTCCACTTT
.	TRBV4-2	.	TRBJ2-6	CASSQGAGQLNSGANVLTF	TGTGCCAGCAGCCAGGGTGCAGGTCAATTGAACTCTGGGGCCAACGTCCTGACTTTC
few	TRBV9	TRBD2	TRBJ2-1	CASSGSGSGNEQFF	TGTGCCAGCAGCGGTAGCGGGAGCGGCAATGAGCAGTTCTTC
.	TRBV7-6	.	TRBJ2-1	CASSWGLNSYNEQFF	TGTGCCAGCAGCTGGGGACTCAATTCCTACAATGAGCAGTTCTTC
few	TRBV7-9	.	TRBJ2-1	CASSLAAGVPSYNEQFF	TGTGCCAGCAGCTTAGCTGCGGGCGTTCCCTCTTACAATGAGCAGTTCTTC
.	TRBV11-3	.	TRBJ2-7	CASSLDGGEQYF	TGTGCCAGCAGCCTCGACGGGGGCGAGCAGTACTTC
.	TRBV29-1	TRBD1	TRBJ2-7	CSGWTGGIGEQYF	TGCAGCGGTTGGACAGGGGGTATCGGCGAGCAGTACTTC
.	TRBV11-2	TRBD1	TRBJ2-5	CASSHPYRGQETQYF	TGTGCCAGCAGCCATCCCTACAGGGGGCAAGAGACCCAGTACTTC
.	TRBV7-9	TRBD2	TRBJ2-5	CASSSLGGAALPQETQYF	TGTGCCAGCAGCTCCCTCGGGGGGGCGGCCCTTCCCCAAGAGACCCAGTACTTC
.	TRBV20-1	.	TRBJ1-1	CSARGTVGNTEAFF	TGCAGTGCTAGAGGGACAGTGGGGAACACTGAAGCTTTCTTT
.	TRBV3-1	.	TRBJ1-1	CASSQWGAQVTEAFF	TGTGCCAGCAGCCAGTGGGGGGCGCAGGTCACTGAAGCTTTCTTT
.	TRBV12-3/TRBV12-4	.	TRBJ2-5	CASSSGTNRGAQETQYF	TGTGCCAGCAGTTCTGGGACTAATCGGGGGGCTCAAGAGACCCAGTACTTC
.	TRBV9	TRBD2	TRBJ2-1	CASSVRLAGGADYNEQFF	TGTGCCAGCAGCGTAAGACTAGCGGGGGGGGCGGATTACAATGAGCAGTTCTTC
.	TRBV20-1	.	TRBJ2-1	CSARITSLSSYNEQFF	TGCAGTGCTAGAATAACTAGCCTTAGCTCCTACAATGAGCAGTTCTTC
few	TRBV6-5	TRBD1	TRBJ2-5	CASSDDRGGGETQYF	TGTGCCAGCAGTGATGACAGGGGCGGCGGAGAGACCCAGTACTTC
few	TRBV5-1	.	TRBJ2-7	CASSGTDVDEQYF	TGCGCCAGCAGCGGGACCGACGTGGACGAGCAGTACTTC
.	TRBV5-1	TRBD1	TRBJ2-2	CASSMWTGVTGELFF	TGCGCCAGCAGCATGTGGACAGGGGTCACCGGGGAGCTGTTTTTT
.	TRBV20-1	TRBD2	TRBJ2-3	CSARALAGARDTQYF	TGCAGTGCTAGGGCACTAGCGGGGGCTAGGGATACGCAGTATTTT
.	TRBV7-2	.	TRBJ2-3	CASSFGGSGTDTQYF	TGTGCCAGCAGCTTTGGCGGTAGCGGCACAGATACGCAGTATTTT
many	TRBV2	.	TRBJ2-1	CASSVYNEQFF	TGTGCCAGCAGCGTCTACAATGAGCAGTTCTTC
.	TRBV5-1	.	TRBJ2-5	CASKEGRETQYF	TGCGCCAGCAAAGAGGGGAGAGAGACCCAGTACTTC
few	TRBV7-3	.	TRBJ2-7	CASSLYRDTEQYF	TGTGCCAGCAGCTTGTACCGGGACACCGAGCAGTACTTC
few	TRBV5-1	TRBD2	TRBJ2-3	CASSLASGGLGNTDTQYF	TGCGCCAGCAGCTTGGCTAGCGGGGGCCTGGGGAACACAGATACGCAGTATTTT
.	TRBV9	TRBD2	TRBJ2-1	CASSSPSGDNYNEQFF	TGTGCCAGCAGCTCTCCCAGCGGGGATAACTACAATGAGCAGTTCTTC
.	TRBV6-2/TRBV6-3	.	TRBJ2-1	CASRMADLVHNEQFF	TGTGCCAGCAGGATGGCGGACTTAGTACACAATGAGCAGTTCTTC
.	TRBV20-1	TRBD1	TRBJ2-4	CSASGDRGFRGAQNIQYF	TGCAGTGCTAGCGGGGACAGGGGATTCCGGGGGGCTCAAAACATTCAGTACTTC